This entry describes one T cell receptor beta chain. The CDR3 is made up of 14 amino acids. The germline CDR1 and CDR2 sequences are MNHNS and SASEGT. The data are from a study of monozygotic twins with inflammatory bowel disease. With the 5' RACE reads reprocessed, TCRdb shows one record per CDR3 protein and no DNA. The table lists 420,000 or so distinct CDR3 sequences. Input material: blood. This rearrangement joins TRBV6-1 to TRBJ1-1. This sequence was found in a human donor with ulcerative colitis or Crohn's disease, or a healthy co-twin of an affected twin (not recorded which). The chain's CDR3 is CASSGVLLNTEAFF.